This TCR beta chain was identified in a study of blood T cell repertoires in COVID-19. Study as a whole: T cells, B-cell-depleted T cells, or PBMCs provided the cDNA or gDNA that served as material.

In the study's own analysis: Reference gene primer amplification in the assay estimated nucleated cell counts. Here immunoSEQ multiplex PCR was the method, and the copy in TCRdb shows in-frame clones only, minus some. V, J and clone size derive from that table, while D and trimming were established from the DNA sequence. The sample lists about 100,000 clones, roughly nine tenths occurring once. The sequencing input was peripheral blood. The origin of this receptor is a man aged 25-45 years in a cohort sampled during active COVID-19.

CDR3 amino acids: CASSPGNQPQHF. CDR3 in DNA: TGTGCCAGCAGTCCAGGGAATCAGCCCCAGCATTTT. This chain uses TRBV27 with TRBJ1-5; D is possibly TRBD1 (5 bases). Germline assignment: CDR1 MNHEY and CDR2 SMNVEV (reference sequence). V lost 5 bases, J lost 4 bases, and 6 bases lay in between. The CDR3 runs to 12 residues.